Listed below are T cell receptor beta chains from one sample, sequenced in a study of Tregs in tolerant kidney transplant recipients. Profiling relied on immunoSEQ multiplex PCR, and the TCRdb table lists in-frame clones only, not all of them. The sample yields about 94,000 clones, roughly 93% seen once. The specimen comprised CD4+ T cells from blood, sampled before the transplant. These receptor sequences come from a human donor who received a combined kidney and bone marrow transplant. CDR3s include the opening cysteine and the closing phenylalanine or tryptophan. A D gene is named only where the DNA matches it firmly. Size is stated for part of the rows, as once, few or many counts, or as a class when the clone is expanded.

j_gene	abundance	v_gene	d_gene	CDR3aa	CDR3nt
TRBJ2-1	-	TRBV6-1	TRBD2	CASNVLAGIYNEQFF	TGTGCCAGCAATGTACTAGCGGGAATCTACAATGAGCAGTTCTTC
TRBJ2-5	-	TRBV30	-	CAWSRRGKETQYF	TGTGCCTGGAGCCGGCGGGGCAAAGAGACCCAGTACTTC
TRBJ2-7	once	TRBV18	TRBD2	CASSPRGLTEYEQYF	TGTGCCAGCTCACCGCGGGGACTAACCGAATACGAGCAGTACTTC
TRBJ1-4	-	TRBV5-1	-	CASRGQINEKLFF	TGCGCCAGCAGAGGACAGATTAATGAAAAACTGTTTTTT
TRBJ2-5	few	TRBV7-2	-	CASSLASGQETQYF	TGTGCCAGCAGCTTAGCGTCGGGCCAAGAGACCCAGTACTTC
TRBJ1-2	-	TRBV5-1	-	CASSLEADYGYTF	TGCGCCAGCAGCTTGGAGGCGGACTATGGCTACACCTTC
TRBJ2-5	-	TRBV18	-	CASSPTKSQGTTQYF	TGTGCCAGCTCACCAACAAAAAGCCAGGGGACGACCCAGTACTTC
TRBJ2-2	-	TRBV30	TRBD2	CAWSQRSLAGSGELFF	TGTGCCTGGAGCCAACGGAGCTTAGCGGGATCCGGGGAGCTGTTTTTT
TRBJ2-3	-	TRBV7-9	TRBD1	CASSYGQGGYTQYF	TGTGCCAGCAGCTACGGACAGGGTGGATATACGCAGTATTTT
TRBJ2-3	-	TRBV29-1	TRBD2	CSVELAGMPDTQYF	TGCAGCGTCGAACTAGCGGGCATGCCAGATACGCAGTATTTT
TRBJ2-7	-	TRBV19	-	CASTPGGTPEQYF	TGTGCCAGTACCCCAGGAGGCACTCCCGAGCAGTACTTC
TRBJ2-7	-	TRBV6-1	TRBD2	CASSVTSGGDYEQYF	TGTGCCAGCAGTGTAACTAGCGGGGGGGATTACGAGCAGTACTTC
TRBJ1-2	-	TRBV2	-	CASLGGDYGYTF	TGTGCCAGCCTCGGAGGAGACTATGGCTACACCTTC
TRBJ1-2	-	TRBV29-1	TRBD1	CSVQNGTGDYGYTF	TGCAGCGTTCAGAACGGGACAGGGGACTATGGCTACACCTTC
TRBJ2-4	-	TRBV5-8	TRBD1	CASSYRDRLNIQYF	TGTGCCAGCAGCTACCGGGACAGGTTAAACATTCAGTACTTC
TRBJ2-7	-	TRBV12-5	TRBD1	CASGLPNRGSRQYF	TGTGCTAGTGGTTTGCCCAACAGGGGTAGCAGGCAGTACTTC
TRBJ1-1	-	TRBV9	-	CASSVGGNLMNTEAFF	TGTGCCAGCAGCGTAGGAGGGAACCTCATGAACACTGAAGCTTTCTTT
TRBJ1-1	-	TRBV28	-	CASSFLTEAFF	TGTGCCAGCAGTTTTCTGACTGAAGCTTTCTTT
TRBJ2-1	-	TRBV4-2	TRBD2	CASSHPSAGGDNEQFF	TGTGCCAGCAGCCACCCCTCAGCGGGGGGCGATAATGAGCAGTTCTTC
TRBJ1-5	-	TRBV18	TRBD1	CASSPRTGKGQPQHF	TGTGCCAGCTCACCAAGGACAGGGAAGGGCCAGCCCCAGCATTTT
TRBJ1-2	-	TRBV9	TRBD1	CASSVGQVGGYTF	TGTGCCAGCAGCGTCGGACAGGTTGGTGGCTACACCTTC
TRBJ2-3	-	TRBV6-1	TRBD2	CASSELGGGAPDTQYF	TGTGCCAGCAGTGAATTGGGCGGGGGGGCCCCAGATACGCAGTATTTT
TRBJ2-3	-	TRBV15	TRBD1	CATSRSRTGVTDTQYF	TGTGCCACCAGCAGGAGTCGGACAGGGGTAACAGATACGCAGTATTTT
TRBJ2-1	-	TRBV5-4	-	CASSLKQKYNEQFF	TGTGCCAGCAGCTTGAAACAGAAATACAATGAGCAGTTCTTC
TRBJ2-3	-	TRBV9	TRBD2	CASTRLAGGITDTQYF	TGTGCCAGCACTCGACTAGCGGGGGGCATCACAGATACGCAGTATTTT
TRBJ1-2	-	TRBV5-1	-	CASSPQGQANYGYTF	TGCGCCAGCAGCCCACAGGGCCAGGCAAACTATGGCTACACCTTC
TRBJ1-2	-	TRBV4-1	TRBD1	CASSQDQQGKGSYYTF	TGCGCCAGCAGCCAAGATCAACAGGGGAAGGGCTCTTACTACACCTTC
TRBJ2-7	-	TRBV12-2	-	CASRLPRSSGASSYEQYF	TGTGCAAGTCGCTTACCCCGATCTAGCGGGGCGAGCTCCTACGAGCAGTACTTC
TRBJ1-2	-	TRBV4-3	-	CASSQERAGDGYTF	TGCGCCAGCAGCCAAGAGCGGGCCGGGGATGGCTACACCTTC
TRBJ2-1	-	TRBV29-1	TRBD1	CSIGQGDNEQFF	TGCAGCATCGGACAGGGGGATAATGAGCAGTTCTTC
TRBJ1-4	once	TRBV5-1	TRBD1	CASRRQGAITNEKLFF	TGCGCCAGCAGAAGGCAGGGGGCAATAACTAATGAAAAACTGTTTTTT
TRBJ2-7	once	TRBV7-2	-	CASSPSRSVHEQYF	TGTGCCAGCAGCCCCTCCCGATCGGTCCACGAGCAGTACTTC
TRBJ1-2	-	TRBV15	-	CATSYGKGANYGYTF	TGTGCCACCAGCTATGGTAAAGGAGCTAACTATGGCTACACCTTC
TRBJ2-7	-	TRBV2	-	CASSGQNYEQYF	TGTGCCAGCAGTGGACAGAACTACGAGCAGTACTTC
TRBJ1-1	-	TRBV9	-	CASSPPGGPQTRAEAFF	TGTGCCAGCAGCCCACCTGGTGGTCCCCAGACTCGGGCTGAAGCTTTCTTT
TRBJ2-2	-	TRBV12-5	-	CASGLVLPTGELFF	TGTGCTAGTGGTTTGGTACTCCCCACCGGGGAGCTGTTTTTT
TRBJ1-1	-	TRBV9	TRBD1	CASSPRGTVGTEAFF	TGTGCCAGCAGCCCGAGGGGGACAGTGGGCACTGAAGCTTTCTTT
TRBJ1-1	-	TRBV7-2	-	CASRWGGTEAFF	TGTGCCAGCAGATGGGGAGGAACTGAAGCTTTCTTT
TRBJ2-2	-	TRBV18	TRBD1	CASSRKPGQRQSGELFF	TGTGCCAGCTCAAGAAAACCGGGACAGCGTCAATCTGGGGAGCTGTTTTTT
TRBJ2-3	-	TRBV4-3	-	CASSQVYRDTQYF	TGCGCCAGCAGCCAAGTTTACCGGGATACGCAGTATTTT
TRBJ2-5	-	TRBV5-1	-	CASSFQMEETQYF	TGCGCCAGCAGCTTCCAGATGGAAGAGACCCAGTACTTC
TRBJ2-3	-	TRBV9	-	CASSPGQSTDTQYF	TGTGCCAGCAGCCCCGGACAGTCCACAGATACGCAGTATTTT
TRBJ1-1	-	TRBV30	TRBD1	CAWDPGQGGNTEAFF	TGTGCCTGGGACCCTGGGCAGGGGGGGAACACTGAAGCTTTCTTT
TRBJ2-1	-	TRBV4-1	TRBD2	CASRPPGLATDEQFF	TGCGCCAGCAGGCCTCCGGGACTAGCTACCGATGAGCAGTTCTTC
TRBJ2-7	-	TRBV7-6	-	CASSFALGDTSEQYF	TGTGCCAGCAGCTTTGCCCTCGGGGACACTTCCGAGCAGTACTTC
TRBJ1-5	-	TRBV28	-	CASSPPGRGNQPQHF	TGTGCCAGCAGCCCCCCAGGGAGGGGTAATCAGCCCCAGCATTTT
TRBJ1-1	-	TRBV5-1	-	CASSLVRGTDTEAFF	TGCGCCAGCAGCTTGGTGCGGGGGACGGACACTGAAGCTTTCTTT
TRBJ1-1	-	TRBV30	TRBD1	CAWSVDRDTEAFF	TGTGCCTGGAGTGTAGACAGGGACACTGAAGCTTTCTTT
TRBJ1-2	-	TRBV4-1	-	CASSPDWGPVSGYTF	TGCGCCAGCAGCCCCGACTGGGGGCCTGTCTCTGGCTACACCTTC
TRBJ1-2	-	TRBV30	TRBD1	CAWSGDRGGWTF	TGTGCCTGGAGTGGGGACAGGGGAGGCTGGACCTTC
TRBJ2-3	-	TRBV5-1	TRBD2	CASSLVTGGPADTQYF	TGCGCCAGCAGCTTGGTTACGGGAGGGCCGGCAGATACGCAGTATTTT